The 21 T cell receptor beta chains below come from one sample, sequenced in a study of early T cells in non-severe SARS-CoV-2 infection (dated by TCRdb to the early 2020s). Library preparation was by 5' RACE. Sequencing was carried out with a NextSeq 500. TCRdb passed the public sequencing reads through fastp at Q25 and MiXCR, retaining productive beta sequences. Entries that share a CDR3 protein sequence are merged under the most common genes and DNA. The sample contains about 54,000 distinct CDR3 sequences, under 8% of them found a single time. The biggest ten clones account for about 5.8% of the sample. Sequences were derived from whole blood, sampled at baseline. The receptors here all came from an adult who was a healthcare worker with PCR-confirmed SARS-CoV-2 infection or an uninfected control (not recorded which).

This clonotype was recorded many times. The chain is built from TRBV7-6 and TRBJ1-2; D unclear. Per germline, CDR1 SGHVS and CDR2 FNYEAQ. Between the trimmed V and J ends, which lost 5 bases and 8 bases, there was a span of 15 bases. The CDR3 extends over 13 amino acids. The CDR3 region is CASSPLPIGGYTF. CDR3 nucleotides: TGTGCCAGCAGCCCATTACCCATAGGGGGCTACACCTTC.

This clonotype was recorded a few times. The rearrangement uses TRBV7-2 and TRBJ1-5; D might be TRBD1 (6 bases). The CDR3 is made up of 13 amino acids. The germline CDR1 and CDR2 sequences are SGHTA and FQGNSA. Trimming took off 5 bases at V and 7 bases at J, with 12 bases between the two ends. The CDR3 coding sequence is TGTGCCAGCAGCACCTTGGACAGCCAGCCCCAGCATTTT. Translation gives CASSTLDSQPQHF.

This clonotype was detected many times. The rearrangement links TRBV5-3 to TRBJ1-5; 8 bases match TRBD1. TRBV5-3 has ORF status, its function being uncertain. V lost 4 bases and J lost 5; bases outside the gene matches: 8. This CDR3 region has 15 residues. The CDR3 is CARSPDRANDQPQHF. CDR3 nucleotide sequence: TGTGCCAGAAGCCCGGACAGGGCAAATGATCAGCCCCAGCATTTT.

In its sample, this clonotype was seen a few times. The chain combines TRBV6-6 with TRBJ2-3, with D tentatively TRBD1 or TRBD2 (5 bases each). V gave up 0 bases and J gave up 1 base, with 8 bases separating them. From germline, CDR1 is MNHNY and CDR2 SVGAGI (reference sequence). CDR3 length equals 15 residues. CDR3 nucleotide sequence: TGTGCCAGCAGTTACTCCGGGGCCCGCACAGATACGCAGTATTTT. Its translation: CASSYSGARTDTQYF.

This clonotype showed up many times. The CDR3, as DNA: TGTGCCAGCAGTTTAGTGGCGTTGAACAATGAGCAGTTCTTC. It codes for CASSLVALNNEQFF. V and J are TRBV12-3 or TRBV12-4 and TRBJ2-1, with unresolved D. V was trimmed by 1 base and J by 5 bases, leaving 9 bases between them. The CDR3 is 14 amino acids.

The rearrangement uses TRBV20-1 and TRBJ2-3; 8 bases are shared with TRBD2. Looked up from germline, CDR1 is DFQATT and CDR2 is SNEGSKA (reference sequence). CDR3 length: 13 residues. J was trimmed by 3 bases and V by 8 bases; bases with no gene match: 7. The CDR3 DNA sequence: TGCAGTTTCCTCGGGACTAGTACAGATACGCAGTATTTT. Translated: CSFLGTSTDTQYF.

The table lists this clonotype with many counts. V is TRBV12-3 or TRBV12-4 and J is TRBJ2-3; no clear D gene. This CDR3 contains 12 residues. V lost 4 bases and J lost 5, with 7 bases in between. In DNA form, the CDR3 reads TGTGCCAGCAGTTCCCTCCTAGATACGCAGTATTTT. Its translation is CASSSLLDTQYF.

This clonotype was picked up many times. This chain links TRBV12-3 or TRBV12-4 with TRBJ2-1, with TRBD1 matching over 8 bases. V shed 6 bases, J shed 3 bases, and the junction held 7 bases outside the gene matches. The CDR3 runs 15 residues. The CDR3 here is CASSLDRGSYNEQFF. The CDR3, as DNA: TGTGCCAGCAGCCTAGACAGGGGTAGCTACAATGAGCAGTTCTTC.

This clonotype was observed a few times. The CDR3 bases are TGTGCCAGCAGCGTAGCGGGCGGGAGAGATACGCAGTATTTT. Its protein product is CASSVAGGRDTQYF. V is TRBV9 and J is TRBJ2-3; 7 nucleotides align to TRBD2. From germline, CDR1 is SGDLS and CDR2 YYNGEE. CDR3 length equals 14 residues. Trimming at V came to 0 bases and at J to 5 bases, leaving 3 bases not matched to a gene.

The rearrangement links TRBV15 to TRBJ2-3; TRBD1 might be the D (6 bases). The CDR3 covers 15 residues. Germline lookup yields CDR1 LNHNV and CDR2 YYDKDF (reference sequence). The germline V and J ends were trimmed by 1 base and 4 bases, with 12 bases remaining between them. CDR3 residues: CATSRAMDSSDTQYF. The CDR3 DNA reads as TGTGCCACCAGCAGAGCCATGGACAGTTCAGATACGCAGTATTTT.

This clonotype turned up a few times. This chain joins TRBV4-3 and TRBJ1-2, with D tentatively TRBD1 (5 bases). Germline V gives CDR1 LGHNA, CDR2 YSLEER. The CDR3 consists of 15 residues. Trimming pared 0 bases from V and 6 bases from J, leaving 14 bases between. The chain's CDR3 is CASSQDPGLRDGYTF. For the CDR3, the DNA is TGCGCCAGCAGCCAAGATCCGGGACTTAGAGATGGCTACACCTTC.

The V gene is TRBV24-1, the J gene TRBJ2-1, with a possible D match to TRBD1 (5 bases). V was clipped by 10 bases and J by 1 base, with 10 bases between them. The length of the CDR3 is 13 residues. Germline assignment: CDR1 KGHDR and CDR2 SFDVKD. For the CDR3, the DNA is TGTGCCACAGGGGATGGTTCCTACAATGAGCAGTTCTTC. Translated: CATGDGSYNEQFF.

Note on this clonotype: A clone one base away is much larger, so this may be a read error. The CDR3 end shows no conserved phenylalanine or tryptophan, and so a read error is likely. V gene TRBV28 combines with J gene TRBJ2-3; D tentatively reads TRBD1 or TRBD2 (5 bases each). Germline loops: CDR1 MDHEN, CDR2 SYDVKM. V was trimmed by 5 bases and J by 0 bases, leaving 15 bases between them. The CDR3 totals 16 residues. The CDR3 protein is CASSTGLRLSTDTQYY. In DNA form, the CDR3 reads TGTGCCAGCAGTACGGGGCTTCGATTAAGCACAGATACGCAGTATTAT.

The V gene is TRBV30, the J gene TRBJ2-3, with TRBD1 matching over 7 bases. V was clipped by 0 bases and J by 3 bases; unmatched bases: 6. The CDR3 spans 15 residues. Looked up from germline, CDR1 is GTSNPN and CDR2 is SVGIG (reference sequence). DNA for the CDR3: TGTGCCTGGAGTGTACCGGGACAGCCAACAGATACGCAGTATTTT. The encoded protein is CAWSVPGQPTDTQYF.

The chain links TRBV29-1 to TRBJ2-2; D possibly corresponds to TRBD2 (5 bases). The V gene lost 4 bases and the J gene lost 4 bases, with 16 bases spanning the gap. This CDR3 is 15 amino acids long. Germline lookup yields CDR1 SQVTM and CDR2 ANQGSEA. CDR3 in DNA: TGCAGCGTTGTGGCGGGCCCGACGGTCACCGGGGAGCTGTTTTTT. Its translation: CSVVAGPTVTGELFF.

This clonotype was counted at least ten times. V is TRBV5-1 and J is TRBJ2-7; D ambiguous. Between the trimmed V and J ends, which lost 2 bases and 3 bases, there was a span of 3 bases. CDR3 length equals 11 residues. Germline-derived CDR1 and CDR2 are SGHRS and YFSETQ. The CDR3, as DNA: TGCGCCAGCAGCTTTAACTACGAGCAGTACTTC. The encoded protein is CASSFNYEQYF.

A few counts support this clonotype. This rearrangement joins TRBV7-9 to TRBJ2-5; D ambiguous. The CDR3 is 12 residues long. Looked up from germline, CDR1 is SEHNR and CDR2 is FQNEAQ (reference sequence). Trimming removed 5 bases from V and 3 bases from J, with 7 bases in between. CDR3 bases: TGTGCCAGCAGCCCTCAAGAAGAGACCCAGTACTTC. This gives the protein CASSPQEETQYF.

This clonotype occurred many times. The chain recombines TRBV12-3 or TRBV12-4 with TRBJ1-2; 10 bases align to TRBD1. CDR3 length: 15 residues. The trim removed 8 bases at V and 8 bases at J, leaving 14 bases unmatched. The CDR3 DNA reads TGTGCCAGCTTACTGCCGGGACAGGGGATAAGAGGCTACACCTTC. This encodes CASLLPGQGIRGYTF.

This clonotype has a count of ten or more. The rearrangement uses TRBV6-1 and TRBJ1-1; D not resolved. The germline V gene has CDR1 MNHNS and CDR2 SASEGT. V shed 5 bases and J shed 1 base, with 8 bases lying between them. The CDR3 sequence is 13 residues long. In DNA, the CDR3 is TGTGCCAGCAGTAAAGGGTCGAACACTGAAGCTTTCTTT. Translated: CASSKGSNTEAFF.

The chain couples TRBV30 to TRBJ1-6, with D tentatively TRBD1 (6 bases). The CDR3 extends over 13 amino acids. CDR1 and CDR2 from the germline V gene are GTSNPN and SVGIG (reference sequence). The V gene lost 0 bases and the J gene lost 7 bases, with 7 bases spanning the gap. The CDR3: CAWSVDRNSPLHF. The CDR3 coding sequence is TGTGCCTGGAGTGTGGACAGAAATTCACCCCTCCACTTT.

The chain carries TRBV7-3 and TRBJ2-1; maybe TRBD2 (6 bases). CDR1 and CDR2 (germline): SGHTA, FQGTGA. V gave up 4 bases and J gave up 2 bases, with 12 bases separating them. This CDR3 contains 15 residues. The CDR3, as DNA: TGTGCCAGCAGCTGGGGTGGCGGGGCCTACAATGAGCAGTTCTTC. Translated, it gives CASSWGGGAYNEQFF.